This T cell receptor (beta chain) was observed in a study of CD8 T cells in Susac syndrome (dated by TCRdb to about 2019). With regard to the full study: Whether CD8+ T cell activation and differentiation in Susac syndrome was antigen driven was tested using repertoire sequencing. Study-wide conclusions, independent of this receptor: The TCR sequencing and HLA analysis was acknowledged to have included a relatively small number of individuals.

RNA was extracted with the RNeasy kit and 0.5 to 1 ug was reverse transcribed using random hexamers. The immunoSEQ multiplex PCR assay, which covers 54 Vbeta and 13 Jbeta segments, was used to amplify TCR beta CDR3 regions. Bias from PCR amplification was corrected by using a synthetic template baseline for primer optimization and for computational correction. Per the authors' processing: Only productive sequences were kept, with reads annotated to V, D and J genes according to IMGT and analyzed in immunoSEQ Analyzer. To calculate clonality, Shannon entropy was normalized by log2 of the number of productive unique sequences and then subtracted from one. For each patient and control, public and private clones were evaluated within the 100 most prevalent clones. Clones were defined as Susac-specific if absent from the healthy and MS cohorts, from around 1,000 published viral clones and from other ImmuneACCESS disease sequences. The public reads were run again by TCRdb, first through fastp at Q25 and then through MiXCR, and only productive beta chains were kept. Rows merge per CDR3 protein into single entries with the most common DNA and genes. The V and J calls were determined by TCRdb, not by the authors. This sample has around 190,000 distinct CDR3 sequences in its table, and just under 95% of those were observed once. The ten largest clones represent around 0.11% of the sample.

For this clonotype: No antigen is known for it. Base qualities were left out, and no much larger clone turns up one base away.

Peripheral blood CD8+ and CD4+ T cells from healthy donors, Susac syndrome patients and multiple sclerosis patients were profiled using high-throughput TCR beta sequencing. Healthy donors were included as age- and sex-matched controls. Bulk CD8+ and CD4+ T cells were purified magnetically by negative isolation, whereas CD8+ TEMRA cells were enriched by FACS. Blood was collected in EDTA tubes and processed within 24 hours, with PBMCs isolated through density gradient centrifugation. PBMCs intended for TCR sequencing were frozen in liquid nitrogen and were later thawed in a 37 degrees C water bath. The sorted or isolated CD4+, CD8+ and CD8+ TEMRA cells had a purity of 90% or higher. The germline V gene specifies SGHRS as CDR1 and YFSETQ as CDR2. From the cysteine through the phenylalanine, the CDR3 covers 13 amino acids. Of the read, only the CDR3 DNA is kept; its 39 bases are in frame from base 1. V loses 5 bases of germline sequence and J loses 1 base, and the interval between the two ends is 9 bases.

The rearrangement combines TRBV5-1 with TRBJ2-5, with the D gene not confidently named. This sequence originates from a human donor in good health. The sample comprised CD4+ T cells from PBMCs. The CDR3 corresponds to CASRIQTQETQYF. The bases read TGCGCCAGCAGGATACAGACCCAAGAGACCCAGTACTTC.